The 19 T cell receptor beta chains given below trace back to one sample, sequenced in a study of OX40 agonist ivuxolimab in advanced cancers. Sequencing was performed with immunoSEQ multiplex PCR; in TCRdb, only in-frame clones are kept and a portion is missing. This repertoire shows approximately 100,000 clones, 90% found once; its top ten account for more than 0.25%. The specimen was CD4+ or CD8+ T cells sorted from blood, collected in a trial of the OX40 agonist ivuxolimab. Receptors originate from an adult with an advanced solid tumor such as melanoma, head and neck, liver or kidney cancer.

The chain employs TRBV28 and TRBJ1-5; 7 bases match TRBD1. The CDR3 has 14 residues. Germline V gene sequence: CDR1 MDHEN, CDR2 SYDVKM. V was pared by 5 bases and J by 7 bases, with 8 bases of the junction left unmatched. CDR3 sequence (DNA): TGTGCCAGCAGTACCGACAGGGCTAGACAGCCCCAGCATTTT. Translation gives CASSTDRARQPQHF. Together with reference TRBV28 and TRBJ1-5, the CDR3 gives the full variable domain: DVKVTQSSRYLVKRTGEKVFLECVQDMDHENMFWYRQDPGLGLRLIYFSYDVKMKEKGDIPEGYSVSREKKERFSLILESASTNQTSMYLCASSTDRARQPQHFGDGTRLSIL.

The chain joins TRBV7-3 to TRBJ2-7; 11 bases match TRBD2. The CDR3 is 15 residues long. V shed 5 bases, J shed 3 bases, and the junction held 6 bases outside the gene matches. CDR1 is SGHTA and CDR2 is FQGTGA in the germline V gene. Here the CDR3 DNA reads TGTGCCAGCAGCCTATCCGGGACTAGCGGCTACGAGCAGTACTTC. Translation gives CASSLSGTSGYEQYF.

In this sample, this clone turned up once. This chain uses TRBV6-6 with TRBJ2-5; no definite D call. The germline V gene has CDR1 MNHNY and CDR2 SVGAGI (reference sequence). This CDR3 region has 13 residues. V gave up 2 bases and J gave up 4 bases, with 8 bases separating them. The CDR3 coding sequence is TGTGCCAGCAGTTACGGGCAGGTAGAGACCCAGTACTTC. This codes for CASSYGQVETQYF.

The CDR3 loop reads CASYANGMTDTQYF. CDR3 in DNA: TGTGCCAGCTACGCCAACGGAATGACAGATACGCAGTATTTT. The chain links TRBV28 to TRBJ2-3; D remains ambiguous. The CDR3 length is 14 residues. Germline assignment: CDR1 MDHEN and CDR2 SYDVKM. V gave up 8 bases and J gave up 3 bases, with 15 bases separating them.

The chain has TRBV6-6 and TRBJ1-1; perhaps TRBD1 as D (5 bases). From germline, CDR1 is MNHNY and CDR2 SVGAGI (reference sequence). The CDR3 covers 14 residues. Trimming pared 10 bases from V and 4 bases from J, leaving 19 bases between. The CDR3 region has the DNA TGTGCCACCTCGATCCGGATGGGGGGCACTGAAGCTTTCTTT. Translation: CATSIRMGGTEAFF.

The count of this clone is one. In nucleotides, the CDR3 is TGCGCCAGCAGCACCGGACTGAGCACAGATACGCAGTATTTT. This encodes CASSTGLSTDTQYF. This chain uses TRBV5-1 with TRBJ2-3, with D maybe TRBD2 (5 bases). Germline lookup yields CDR1 SGHRS and CDR2 YFSETQ. This CDR3 is built from 14 residues. V was clipped by 4 bases and J by 0 bases, with 9 bases between them.

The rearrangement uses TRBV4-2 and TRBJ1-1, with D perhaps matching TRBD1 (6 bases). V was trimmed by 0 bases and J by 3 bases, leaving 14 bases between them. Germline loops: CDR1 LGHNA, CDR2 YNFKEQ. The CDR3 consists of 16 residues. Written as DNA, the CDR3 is TGTGCCAGCAGCCAAGAGGCTCCAGGGGCCTACACTGAAGCTTTCTTT. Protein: CASSQEAPGAYTEAFF.

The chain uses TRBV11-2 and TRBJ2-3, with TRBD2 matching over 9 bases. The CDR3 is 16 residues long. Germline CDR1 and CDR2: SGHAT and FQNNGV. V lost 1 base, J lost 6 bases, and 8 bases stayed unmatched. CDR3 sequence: CASSLGLAGAFDTQYF. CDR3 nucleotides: TGTGCCAGCAGCTTAGGGTTAGCGGGAGCCTTTGATACGCAGTATTTT.

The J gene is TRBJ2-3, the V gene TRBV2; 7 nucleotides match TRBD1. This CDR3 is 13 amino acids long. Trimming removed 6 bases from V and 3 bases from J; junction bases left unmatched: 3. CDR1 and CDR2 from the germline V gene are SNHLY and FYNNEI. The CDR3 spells CASSRQGTDTQYF. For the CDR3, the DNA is TGTGCCAGCAGCAGACAGGGAACAGATACGCAGTATTTT.

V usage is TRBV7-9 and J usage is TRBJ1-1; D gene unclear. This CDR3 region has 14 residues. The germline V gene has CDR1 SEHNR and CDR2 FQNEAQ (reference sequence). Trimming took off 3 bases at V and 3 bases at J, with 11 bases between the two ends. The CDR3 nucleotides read TGTGCCAGCAGCTTGGAGGGTCGGTACACTGAAGCTTTCTTT. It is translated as CASSLEGRYTEAFF.

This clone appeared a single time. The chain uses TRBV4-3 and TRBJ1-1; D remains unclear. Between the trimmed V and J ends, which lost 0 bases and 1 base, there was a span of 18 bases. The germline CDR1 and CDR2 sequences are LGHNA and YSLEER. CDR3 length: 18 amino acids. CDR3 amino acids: CASSQDLSRGEENTEAFF. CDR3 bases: TGCGCCAGCAGCCAAGATCTCTCGCGGGGAGAAGAGAACACTGAAGCTTTCTTT.

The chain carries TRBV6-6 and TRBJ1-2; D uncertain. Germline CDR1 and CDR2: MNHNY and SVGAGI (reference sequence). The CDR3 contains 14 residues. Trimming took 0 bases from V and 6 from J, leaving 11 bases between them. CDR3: CASSYSGKPDGYTF. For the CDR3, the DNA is TGTGCCAGCAGTTACTCCGGGAAACCTGATGGCTACACCTTC.

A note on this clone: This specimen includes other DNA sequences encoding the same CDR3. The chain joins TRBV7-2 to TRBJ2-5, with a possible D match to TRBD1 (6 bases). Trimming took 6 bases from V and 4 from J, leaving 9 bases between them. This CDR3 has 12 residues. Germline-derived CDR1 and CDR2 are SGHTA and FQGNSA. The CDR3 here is CASSLDRETQYF. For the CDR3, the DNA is TGTGCCAGCAGTTTGGACAGAGAGACCCAGTACTTC. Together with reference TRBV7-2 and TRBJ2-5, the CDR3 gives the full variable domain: GAGVSQSPSNKVTEKGKDVELRCDPISGHTALYWYRQSLGQGLEFLIYFQGNSAPDKSGLPSDRFSAERTGGSVSTLTIQRTQQEDSAVYLCASSLDRETQYFGPGTRLLVL.

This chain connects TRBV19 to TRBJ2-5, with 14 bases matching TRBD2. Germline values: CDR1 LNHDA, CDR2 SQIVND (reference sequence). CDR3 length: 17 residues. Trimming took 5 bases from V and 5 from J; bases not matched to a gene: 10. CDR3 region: CASSPGLAGVIGETQYF. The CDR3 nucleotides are TGTGCCAGTAGTCCGGGACTAGCGGGAGTAATTGGGGAGACCCAGTACTTC.

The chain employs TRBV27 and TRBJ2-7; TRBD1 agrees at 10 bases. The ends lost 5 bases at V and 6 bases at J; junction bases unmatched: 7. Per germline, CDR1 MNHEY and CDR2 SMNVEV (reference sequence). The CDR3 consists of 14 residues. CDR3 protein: CASSNSGTGVEQYF. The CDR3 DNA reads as TGTGCCAGCAGTAACTCCGGGACAGGGGTCGAGCAGTACTTC.

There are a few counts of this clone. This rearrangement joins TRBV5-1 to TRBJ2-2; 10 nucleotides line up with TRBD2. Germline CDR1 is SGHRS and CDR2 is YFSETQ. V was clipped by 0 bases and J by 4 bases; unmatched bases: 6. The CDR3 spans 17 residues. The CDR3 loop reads CASSLGPSGSVTGELFF. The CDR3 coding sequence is TGCGCCAGCAGCTTGGGGCCTAGCGGGAGCGTCACCGGGGAGCTGTTTTTT.

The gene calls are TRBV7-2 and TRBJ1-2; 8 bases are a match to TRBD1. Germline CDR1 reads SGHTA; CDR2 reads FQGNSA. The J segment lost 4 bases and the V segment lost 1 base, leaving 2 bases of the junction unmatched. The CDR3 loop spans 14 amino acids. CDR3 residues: CASSLGTGSYGYTF. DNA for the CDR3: TGTGCCAGCAGCTTAGGGACAGGGTCCTATGGCTACACCTTC. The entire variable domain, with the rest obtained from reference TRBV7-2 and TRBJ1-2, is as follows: GAGVSQSPSNKVTEKGKDVELRCDPISGHTALYWYRQSLGQGLEFLIYFQGNSAPDKSGLPSDRFSAERTGGSVSTLTIQRTQQEDSAVYLCASSLGTGSYGYTFGSGTRLTVV.

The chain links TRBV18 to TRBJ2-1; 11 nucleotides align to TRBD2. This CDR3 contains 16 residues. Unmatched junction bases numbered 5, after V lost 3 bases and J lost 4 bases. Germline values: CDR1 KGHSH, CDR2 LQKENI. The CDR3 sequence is CASSPQTSGTYNEQFF. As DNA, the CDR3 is TGTGCCAGCTCACCGCAGACTAGCGGGACTTACAATGAGCAGTTCTTC. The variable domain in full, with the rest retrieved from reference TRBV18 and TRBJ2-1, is NAGVMQNPRHLVRRRGQEARLRCSPMKGHSHVYWYRQLPEEGLKFMVYLQKENIIDESGMPKERFSAEFPKEGPSILRIQQVVRGDSAAYFCASSPQTSGTYNEQFFGPGTRLTVL.

This CDR3 is CASSLTSGRVGETQYF. The CDR3 DNA follows: TGCGCCAGCAGCTTGACTAGCGGGAGGGTCGGAGAGACCCAGTACTTC. The J gene is TRBJ2-5, the V gene TRBV5-1; TRBD2 matches at 13 bases. The V and J ends lost 1 base and 4 bases, in that order; junction bases with no gene match: 4. CDR3 length: 16 amino acids. CDR1 is SGHRS and CDR2 is YFSETQ in the germline V gene. The whole variable domain, filled in from reference TRBV5-1 and TRBJ2-5, reads KAGVTQTPRYLIKTRGQQVTLSCSPISGHRSVSWYQQTPGQGLQFLFEYFSETQRNKGNFPGRFSGRQFSNSRSEMNVSTLELGDSALYLCASSLTSGRVGETQYFGPGTRLLVL.